This TCR beta chain originates from a study of vaccination effects on CD4 cells after COVID-19 (dated by TCRdb to the early 2020s). A note on the overall study: Each participant received two doses of an mRNA SARS-CoV-2 vaccine, either BNT162b2 or mRNA-1273. SARS-CoV-2 spike-specific CD4+ TCR repertoires from before and after mRNA vaccination were compared in COVID-19 convalescent patients and in infection-naive vaccine recipients. The Oncomine TCR Beta short-read assay on an Illumina iSeq 100 was used to sequence cultures from other donors in the study. Altogether, some 11 COVID-19 convalescent patients and a few SARS-CoV-2-naive healthy vaccine recipients made up the full study. What the study reported, not specific to this receptor: Clones induced by infection and clones induced by vaccination both contracted markedly at late timepoints after vaccination, which fits with T cell responses waning over time. Limitations of the study were the small number of convalescent patients and the absence of early post-infection timepoints. Among healthy vaccine recipients, nearly all vaccine-induced clones were SARS-CoV-2 mono-reactive, and only 1 of 255 was cross-reactive with common cold coronaviruses.

Libraries were constructed by the immunoSEQ multiplex PCR assay. DNA from the cultured, isolated CD4+ T cells was subjected to TCR beta CDR3 sequencing. The authors' analysis ran thus. Non-productive TCR sequences were removed, reads were trimmed to the CDR3 region, and CDR3s of at least 7 amino acids were retained. Antigen-specific clonotypes were identified with the MANAFEST web app by comparing expansion in peptide wells against reference cultures. Positive clones required FDR<0.05 expansion versus reference and all other wells, odds ratio above 5, and frequency above 0.1% in two replicate wells. A clonotype was defined as cross-reactive if the clonotype was significantly expanded both in SARS-CoV-2 spike wells and in at least one common cold coronavirus spike condition. CDR3 similarity was assessed by Levenshtein distance with the stringdist R package, and unrooted trees were built with ape in R 3.6.1. In its TCRdb copy, this immuneACCESS table keeps in-frame sequences only and misses some clones. Where compared with another copy, unresolved V genes explain less than half of these, and the others have no known cause. V and J calls and clone size come straight from that table; D and trimming were deduced from the DNA. The sample has under 65,000 clones on record, approximately 79% of them singletons. The top ten constitute roughly 2.3% of the sample.

The cysteine opens and the phenylalanine closes a CDR3 of 17 amino acids. The only DNA kept is the CDR3, 51 bases in frame from the first base. Looking up the germline V gene yields CDR1 SQVTM and CDR2 ANQGSEA. V has 3 bases trimmed and J has 3 bases trimmed; junction bases matching no gene number 9. As to this clone: The antigen this receptor binds is unknown. One base away there is no much larger clone; base qualities are not given.

The ViraFEST assay stimulated PBMC with viral peptide pools and then used TCR sequencing to identify antigen-specific CD4+ T cell clonotypes by expansion. After around ten days of culture, CD4+ T cells were isolated with the EasySep CD4+ T cell isolation kit. Healthy vaccine recipients had no prior SARS-CoV-2 infection, confirmed by negative nucleocapsid antibodies before and after vaccination. A few million PBMC per well were cultured with approximately 10 ug/ml peptides in IMDM containing approximately 4.5% human AB serum, roughly 10 IU/ml IL-2 and gentamicin. Half of the culture medium was replaced with fresh IL-2-containing medium on days 3 and 7. Unless otherwise noted, each peptide stimulation condition was cultured in triplicate wells. PBMC were separated from whole blood using Ficoll-Paque Plus gradient centrifugation and were then either cryopreserved at -140C or used fresh. The overlapping peptide pools covered the spike proteins of SARS-CoV-2 as well as those of the common cold coronaviruses HCoV-NL63, HCoV-OC43 and HCoV-229E. The QIAamp micro DNA kit was used to extract genomic DNA from the cultured CD4+ T cells.

This clonotype was obtained from a human donor who received a COVID-19 vaccine. Recombination joined TRBV29-1 with TRBJ2-2; 11 bases in the junction line up with TRBD1. The source was CD4+ T cells from PBMCs cultured with HCoV-229E spike peptides, collected before COVID-19 vaccination. What the cell subset or site label conveys for this sample: HCoV-229E spike overlapping peptide pool stimulation. The nucleotides read TGCAGCGTTGAGGCTTTGAGGGACAGGGGGTACACCGGGGAGCTGTTTTTT. It codes for CSVEALRDRGYTGELFF.